This TCR beta chain stems from a study of T cell repertoires in cytomegalovirus infection. Study-wide context: Both CMV infection and a matching HLA type were indicated by public TCR beta signatures.

Remarks on this clonotype: Its antigen is currently unknown.

V was shortened by 3 bases and J by 2 bases, with 20 bases between the two germline ends. The length of the CDR3 is 18 residues. Germline-derived CDR1 and CDR2 are SGDLS and YYNGEE. Each CDR3 protein is one row after TCRdb ran MiXCR on the reads. The sample lists around 310,000 distinct CDR3 sequences; 25% to 35% were seen once. The chain links TRBV9 to TRBJ2-2; possible D gene TRBD1, 5 bases. Specimen: cultured PBMCs, collected from culture after CMV antigen stimulation. This TCR derives from a human donor in good health (CMV status not recorded). Some clones in this sample may be carry-over from other donors' samples. CDR3 in amino acids: CASSALDSSRVNTGELFF. The CDR3 nucleotides read TGTGCCAGCAGCGCGCTAGACAGTTCTAGAGTTAACACCGGGGAGCTGTTTTTT.